The 17 T cell receptor beta chains reported below all come from one sample, sequenced in a study of CD8 T cells in ankylosing spondylitis. From the 5' RACE reads, TCRdb called clonotypes with MiXCR, one entry per CDR3 protein. The table lists approximately 150,000 distinct CDR3 sequences, roughly a third of them singletons. Sequencing was performed on synovial fluid, either unsorted or a sorted T cell fraction (not recorded which). These receptors all come from a male donor with ankylosing spondylitis.

CDR3 bases: TGTGCCATCAGTGATAGTCGGGAGGGGAAGACCCAGTACTTC. The encoded protein is CAISDSREGKTQYF. The J gene is TRBJ2-5, the V gene TRBV10-3; 8 nucleotides agree with TRBD2. V lost 3 bases and J lost 6; bases outside the gene matches: 6. The germline V gene encodes CDR1 ENHRY and CDR2 SYGVKD. The CDR3 runs 14 residues.

V and J are TRBV2 and TRBJ1-1; unclear D gene. Trimming stripped 2 bases from V and 8 bases from J, with 9 bases between. Looked up from germline, CDR1 is SNHLY and CDR2 is FYNNEI. This CDR3 is built from 12 residues. The DNA of the CDR3 is TGTGCCAGCAGTGAAATTGTAAACGAAGCTTTCTTT. Translated, it gives CASSEIVNEAFF.

The sample holds a few counts of this clonotype. The V and J genes are TRBV12-3 or TRBV12-4 and TRBJ2-3; TRBD2 aligns across 15 bases. Trimming removed 6 bases from V and 5 bases from J; junction bases left unmatched: 6. This CDR3 has 16 amino acids. This chain's CDR3 is CASSRGLAGGKDTQYF. The CDR3 DNA reads TGTGCCAGCAGCCGGGGACTAGCGGGGGGAAAAGATACGCAGTATTTT.

This clonotype was counted at least ten times. The gene calls are TRBV5-6 and TRBJ2-1; weak D call: TRBD2 (5 bases). The CDR3 has 12 amino acids. CDR1 is SGHDT and CDR2 is YYEEEE in the germline V gene. V gave up 3 bases and J gave up 7 bases, with 8 bases separating them. CDR3 sequence: CASSYRGNEQFF. The CDR3 nucleotides read TGTGCCAGCAGCTATCGGGGAAATGAGCAGTTCTTC. Full variable domain (missing parts from reference TRBV5-6 and TRBJ2-1): DAGVTQSPTHLIKTRGQQVTLRCSPKSGHDTVSWYQQALGQGPQFIFQYYEEEERQRGNFPDRFSGHQFPNYSSELNVNALLLGDSALYLCASSYRGNEQFFGPGTRLTVL.

The chain uses TRBV20-1 and TRBJ2-1; a possible D gene is TRBD2 (6 bases). The CDR3 is 14 residues long. In germline, CDR1 is DFQATT, CDR2 SNEGSKA (reference sequence). Trimming took off 5 bases at V and 4 bases at J, with 15 bases between the two ends. The CDR3 protein is CSASLVRGYNEQFF. CDR3 sequence (DNA): TGCAGTGCTTCACTAGTGCGGGGTTACAATGAGCAGTTCTTC.

This clonotype was observed a few times. This chain links TRBV6-1 with TRBJ1-1; unclear D gene. Germline-derived CDR1 and CDR2 are MNHNS and SASEGT. The CDR3 is made up of 13 amino acids. The V and J ends lost 6 bases and 2 bases respectively, with 10 bases between them. This CDR3 reads CASRPTVNTEAFF. CDR3 DNA: TGTGCCAGCAGGCCTACGGTAAACACTGAAGCTTTCTTT.

This clonotype was seen ten or more times. The genes are TRBV20-1 and TRBJ2-2, with 11 bases matching TRBD2. The CDR3 runs 16 residues. CDR1 and CDR2 from the germline V gene are DFQATT and SNEGSKA (reference sequence). J was trimmed by 0 bases and V by 6 bases; bases with no gene match: 6. The CDR3 spells CSAIAGGNANTGELFF. As DNA, the CDR3 is TGCAGTGCCATAGCGGGAGGGAATGCGAACACCGGGGAGCTGTTTTTT.

This clonotype was detected many times. V gene TRBV12-3 or TRBV12-4 combines with J gene TRBJ2-1, with 8 bases that match TRBD2. The CDR3 contains 15 residues. Germline trimming cut 1 base from V and 5 bases from J; bases unmatched to any gene: 4. The CDR3 coding sequence is TGTGCCAGCAGTTTAGGCGGGGGGAGAAACAATGAGCAGTTCTTC. It encodes CASSLGGGRNNEQFF.

This clonotype was seen more than once but under ten times. The chain couples TRBV4-1 to TRBJ2-5; D might be TRBD2 (6 bases). The V and J ends lost 0 bases and 4 bases respectively, with 9 bases between them. The CDR3 is 14 amino acids. The germline gives CDR1 MGHRA, CDR2 YSYEKL. For the CDR3, the DNA is TGCGCCAGCAGCCAAGAGAGGGGAGGAGAGACCCAGTACTTC. Amino acids: CASSQERGGETQYF.

The V call is TRBV5-6, the J call TRBJ1-5; a weak D match, TRBD1 (5 bases). Trimming took off 6 bases at V and 5 bases at J, with 12 bases between the two ends. Germline V gives CDR1 SGHDT, CDR2 YYEEEE. The CDR3 runs 13 residues. The CDR3 DNA follows: TGTGCCAGCAACAGTTGGGGCGATCAGCCCCAGCATTTT. Protein product: CASNSWGDQPQHF.

The chain is built from TRBV3-1 and TRBJ2-7, with 11 bases identical to TRBD2. The V segment lost 4 bases and the J segment 2 bases; nucleotides outside the gene matches: 7. This CDR3 is 16 amino acids long. CDR1 and CDR2 from the germline V gene are LGHDT and YNNKEL (reference sequence). The CDR3 coding sequence is TGTGCCAGCAGCCGCCAGGGGACTAGCGGCCCCTACGAGCAGTACTTC. Protein: CASSRQGTSGPYEQYF.

The chain employs TRBV12-5 and TRBJ2-3; no reliable D call. Germline loops: CDR1 LGHNT, CDR2 FRNRAP. The CDR3 sequence is 14 residues long. Trimming shortened V by 6 bases and J by 1 base, and 11 bases separated the two germline ends. The CDR3 nucleotides are TGTGCTAGTGGCCGTGAGCTCGGCACAGATACGCAGTATTTT. This translates into CASGRELGTDTQYF. Looking up the rest from reference TRBV12-5 and TRBJ2-3 gives the full variable domain: DARVTQTPRHKVTEMGQEVTMRCQPILGHNTVFWYRQTMMQGLELLAYFRNRAPLDDSGMPKDRFSAEMPDATLATLKIQPSEPRDSAVYFCASGRELGTDTQYFGPGTRLTVL.

The chain joins TRBV6-2 or TRBV6-3 to TRBJ2-5, with D perhaps TRBD1 (6 bases). The germline V gene has CDR1 MNHEY and CDR2 SVGEGT. This CDR3 has 14 amino acids. Trimming took 6 bases from V and 1 from J, leaving 12 bases between them. The CDR3 spells CASRDRKFQETQYF. CDR3 DNA: TGTGCCAGCAGGGACAGAAAATTCCAAGAGACCCAGTACTTC.

This clonotype was counted between two and nine times. The gene calls are TRBV28 and TRBJ2-2; no clear D gene. The CDR3 is 13 amino acids. V was shortened by 8 bases and J by 1 base, with 8 bases between the two germline ends. Germline V lookup: CDR1 MDHEN, CDR2 SYDVKM. CDR3 protein: CASHTGNTGELFF. CDR3 bases: TGTGCCAGCCACACCGGGAACACCGGGGAGCTGTTTTTT.

This clonotype was detected ten times or more. The chain combines TRBV20-1 with TRBJ2-1; TRBD1 is a possible D gene (5 bases). With 0 bases removed from V and 4 bases from J, the gap between germline ends came to 16 bases. CDR1 and CDR2 from the germline V gene are DFQATT and SNEGSKA (reference sequence). The CDR3 totals 16 residues. The CDR3 here is CSARDIGETVYNEQFF. The CDR3 region has the DNA TGCAGTGCTAGAGATATCGGTGAGACAGTATACAATGAGCAGTTCTTC.

The chain joins TRBV12-5 to TRBJ2-2; D remains ambiguous. Germline V CDR1 and CDR2: LGHNT, FRNRAP. The germline V and J ends were trimmed by 3 bases and 2 bases, with 13 bases remaining between them. This CDR3 has 16 residues. CDR3 amino acids: CASGLVIRTNTGELFF. As DNA, the CDR3 is TGTGCTAGTGGTTTAGTGATCAGAACTAACACCGGGGAGCTGTTTTTT.

This clonotype showed up just a few times. The chain carries TRBV21-1 and TRBJ2-2; the table's D call, TRBD1, was not checked against the DNA. TRBV21-1 is tagged as a pseudogene. CDR3 length: 17 amino acids. CDR3 region: CASSKVGPLYDTGELFF. The CDR3 DNA sequence: TGTGCCAGCAGCAAAGTGGGACCCTTGTACGACACCGGGGAGCTGTTTTTT.